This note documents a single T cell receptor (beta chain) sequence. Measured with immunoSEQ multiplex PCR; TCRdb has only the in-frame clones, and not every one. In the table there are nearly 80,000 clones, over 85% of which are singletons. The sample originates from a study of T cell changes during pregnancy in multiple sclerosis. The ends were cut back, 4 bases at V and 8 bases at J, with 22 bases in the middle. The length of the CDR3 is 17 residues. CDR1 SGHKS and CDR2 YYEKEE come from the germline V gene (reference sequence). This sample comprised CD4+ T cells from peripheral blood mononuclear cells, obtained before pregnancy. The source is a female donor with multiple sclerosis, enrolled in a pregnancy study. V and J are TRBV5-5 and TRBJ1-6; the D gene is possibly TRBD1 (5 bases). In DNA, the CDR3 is TGTGCCAGCAGCCCCCGGGGGGACGCGGGCCTCTATTCACCCCTCCACTTT. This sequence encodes CASSPRGDAGLYSPLHF.